This TCR beta chain was documented in a study of regulatory T cells in long-lasting Graves disease. Described time point: newly diagnosed GD, antithyroid drugs for less than 3 months. RNA isolated from PBMCs was used to make the TCR library. iRepertoire HTBI primers and Arm-PCR of CDR3 regions built TCR beta libraries. TCRdb reanalysed the multiplex PCR reads using MiXCR and keeps one entry per CDR3 protein. The table lists hundreds of thousands of distinct CDR3 sequences, around 11% of them singletons, with 7.5% to 9% in the top ten. Comment on this clonotype: The target antigen is unknown.

This CDR3 is 13 amino acids long. In germline, CDR1 is LGHNA, CDR2 YSLEER. V was pared by 0 bases and J by 6 bases, with 9 bases between. Notes on the study in general: Those with persistent disease had in common more public clonotypes (more than 2,500) than new patients (966).

This same sample was also taken into another study, of T cells in Graves' hyperthyroidism and ophthalmopathy. That study reports: For the diagnoses, clinical symptoms, serum thyroxine and TRAb, thyroid ultrasound and orbital computed tomography were used. An initial round of RT-PCR targeting the TCR CDR3 relied on the HTBI primer set.

The material was peripheral blood mononuclear cells (PBMCs), obtained at new diagnosis, from a patient treated with antithyroid drugs. The gene calls are TRBV4-3 and TRBJ2-7; D possibly corresponds to TRBD2 (5 bases). The sequence derives from a woman in her 30s with Graves disease. The chain's CDR3 is CASSQDPGFEQYF. Here the CDR3 DNA reads TGCGCCAGCAGCCAAGATCCGGGGTTCGAGCAGTACTTC.